The sequence of this TCR beta chain was determined in a study of patients and donors after allogeneic stem cell transplantation. The sample holds many counts of this clonotype. One entry per CDR3 protein results from TCRdb running MiXCR on the RT-PCR reads. Counted here are 800,000 to 1,000,000 distinct CDR3 sequences, about a sixth occurring once; the ten biggest clones make up about 6%. There are 14 residues in the CDR3. V shed 5 bases and J 4 bases; nucleotides not matched to a gene: 4. The rearrangement joins TRBV12-3 or TRBV12-4 to TRBJ2-2; 7 positions match TRBD1. The TCR originated in a human donor who was either an allogeneic HSCT recipient or a stem cell or donor lymphocyte infusion donor (not recorded which). It is not recorded whose cells these are; they may come from a transplant donor. Material: blood, either unsorted or a sorted T cell fraction (not recorded which). The CDR3 spells CASSPRDSTGELFF. DNA for the CDR3: TGTGCCAGCAGTCCTAGGGACAGCACCGGGGAGCTGTTTTTT.